The rows below give T cell receptor beta chains drawn from one sample of a study of identical twins. TCRdb used MiXCR to reprocess the 5' RACE reads, holding one entry per CDR3 protein. The sample yields about 690,000 distinct CDR3 sequences, roughly 6.2% seen once. Input material: naive T cells sorted from blood. The receptor set was obtained from a man aged 18 to 29 in good health. Both conserved end residues are part of each CDR3. D genes are given only for firm matches. Clone size is shown for a subset of rows, as once, few, many or a class of expanded clone.

size: few
V: TRBV5-6
J: TRBJ2-5
D: TRBD2
DNA: TGTGCCAGCAGCCCCGGGAGGGCCGGAGAGACCCAGTACTTC
CDR3: CASSPGRAGETQYF

size: .
V: TRBV24-1
J: TRBJ2-3
D: TRBD2
DNA: TGTGCCACCAGTGATTTCGGACTAGCGGGGACGCAGTATTTT
CDR3: CATSDFGLAGTQYF

size: many
V: TRBV27
J: TRBJ2-2
D: .
DNA: TGTGCCAGCTCCTCATTACAGGTCACCGGGGAGCTGTTTTTT
CDR3: CASSSLQVTGELFF

size: .
V: TRBV4-3
J: TRBJ2-2
D: TRBD2
DNA: TGCGCCAGCAGCCAAGATGAGGATAGCGGGGTTTACACCGGGGAGCTGTTTTTT
CDR3: CASSQDEDSGVYTGELFF

size: many
V: TRBV20-1
J: TRBJ1-5
D: .
DNA: TGCAGTGCTAGAGATGGATCGGGGCCTAGCAATCAGCCCCAGCATTTT
CDR3: CSARDGSGPSNQPQHF

size: few
V: TRBV6-2/TRBV6-3
J: TRBJ2-5
D: .
DNA: TGTGCCAGCAGTAACTCTAGGGGGGAGACCCAGTACTTC
CDR3: CASSNSRGETQYF

size: few
V: TRBV11-2
J: TRBJ2-3
D: TRBD2
DNA: TGTGCCAGCAGCTTAGGATTACTAGCGGGACAAGCAGATACGCAGTATTTT
CDR3: CASSLGLLAGQADTQYF

size: .
V: TRBV7-9
J: TRBJ2-7
D: TRBD2
DNA: TGTGCCAGCAGCTTGGGAGGGATTCCTCAGGTGAGGTACGAGCAGTACTTC
CDR3: CASSLGGIPQVRYEQYF

size: many
V: TRBV20-1
J: TRBJ2-1
D: .
DNA: TGCAGTGCTAGAAAAAAAGGCAATGAGCAGTTCTTC
CDR3: CSARKKGNEQFF

size: many
V: TRBV5-1
J: TRBJ2-4
D: TRBD1
DNA: TGCGCCAGCAGCTTTCAGGGGGCGCAGGACATTCAGTACTTC
CDR3: CASSFQGAQDIQYF

size: many
V: TRBV28
J: TRBJ2-7
D: TRBD2
DNA: TGTGCCAGCAGTTGGACTAGCGGAACACCCTACGAGCAGTACTTC
CDR3: CASSWTSGTPYEQYF

size: .
V: TRBV27
J: TRBJ2-1
D: .
DNA: TGTGCCAGCAGTCGGATTTTCTACAATGAGCAGTTCTTC
CDR3: CASSRIFYNEQFF

size: few
V: TRBV11-1
J: TRBJ2-1
D: TRBD2
DNA: TGTGCCAGCCTAACCAGAATAGCGGGAGAGGAAGGTGAGCAGTTCTTC
CDR3: CASLTRIAGEEGEQFF

size: many
V: TRBV20-1
J: TRBJ2-2
D: TRBD2
DNA: TGCAGTGTAATGACTAGCGTGGGAACCGGGGAGCTGTTTTTT
CDR3: CSVMTSVGTGELFF

size: many
V: TRBV6-4
J: TRBJ1-2
D: .
DNA: TGTGATAAAGGGAGCTACACCTTC
CDR3: CDKGSYTF

size: many
V: TRBV28
J: TRBJ2-7
D: .
DNA: TGTGCCAGCAGTTTGCAGTCCCCGGAGGGATACGAGCAGTACTTC
CDR3: CASSLQSPEGYEQYF

size: many
V: TRBV10-3
J: TRBJ2-1
D: TRBD2
DNA: TGTGCCATCAGTCCTGGACTAGCGGGAGGGGGTGAGCAGTTCTTC
CDR3: CAISPGLAGGGEQFF

size: many
V: TRBV15
J: TRBJ2-7
D: .
DNA: TGTGCCACCAGCAGAGATCGAGGGGCCGAGCAGTACTTC
CDR3: CATSRDRGAEQYF

size: many
V: TRBV7-2
J: TRBJ2-5
D: TRBD1
DNA: TGTGCCAGCCTCCAAGGGGACAGGCAAGAGACCCAGTACTTC
CDR3: CASLQGDRQETQYF

size: many
V: TRBV5-1
J: TRBJ2-1
D: .
DNA: TGCGCCAGCAGCTTCGGGACAATCAAGTACAATGAGCAGTTCTTC
CDR3: CASSFGTIKYNEQFF

size: many
V: TRBV7-9
J: TRBJ1-1
D: .
DNA: TGTGCCAGCAGCCCAATTACAGTGAACACTGAAGCTTTCTTT
CDR3: CASSPITVNTEAFF

size: few
V: TRBV24-1
J: TRBJ2-4
D: .
DNA: TGTGCCACCAGTGAAGGAGATCTAGCCAAAAACATTCAGTACTTC
CDR3: CATSEGDLAKNIQYF

size: few
V: TRBV20-1
J: TRBJ2-5
D: .
DNA: TGCAGTGCTAGAGATGGAGGAGAGACCCAGTACTTC
CDR3: CSARDGGETQYF

size: many
V: TRBV4-1
J: TRBJ2-1
D: TRBD2
DNA: TGCGCCAGCAGCCAAGGAGGGGCTAGCGGGAGAGCCTACAATGAGCAGTTCTTC
CDR3: CASSQGGASGRAYNEQFF

size: .
V: TRBV30
J: TRBJ2-7
D: .
DNA: TGTGCCTGGGACCCCGGACGCAACTACGAGCAGTACTTC
CDR3: CAWDPGRNYEQYF

size: many
V: TRBV12-3/TRBV12-4
J: TRBJ2-1
D: .
DNA: TGTGCCAGCAGTTCCGGGCGGTGGCAGGGGAGGGATGAGCAGTTCTTC
CDR3: CASSSGRWQGRDEQFF

size: many
V: TRBV7-2
J: TRBJ2-1
D: .
DNA: TGTGCCAGCAGCTTCTCGGGAAACCTAGGGGATGAGCAGTTCTTC
CDR3: CASSFSGNLGDEQFF

size: many
V: TRBV20-1
J: TRBJ2-1
D: .
DNA: TGCAGTGCTAGTAACCGGGGAGGGGGCAATGAGCAGTTCTTC
CDR3: CSASNRGGGNEQFF